This T cell receptor (beta chain) stems from a study of blood T cells in healthy people across ages. A J-beta primer mix and a sample-barcoded 5' primer were used in a second PCR of roughly 6 to 12 cycles. In TCRdb, the 5' RACE reads were re-called with MiXCR into one record per CDR3 protein. The table includes about 1,400,000 distinct CDR3 sequences, 35% to 45% detected once. The draw of peripheral blood yielded roughly 9.4 milliliters from each donor. Study-wide results and limits: Greater diversity and more naive CD4+ cells were seen in long-lived donors than in aged donors.

The CDR3 spans 16 residues. Germline-derived CDR1 and CDR2 are SEHNR and FQNEAQ (reference sequence). The V and J ends lost 5 bases and 8 bases, in that order; junction bases with no gene match: 10. Only a few counts were recorded for this clonotype. Its antigen is undetermined. The J gene is TRBJ2-1, the V gene TRBV7-9; the match to TRBD2 covers 12 bases. Sequenced: blood. The TCR originated in a woman under 30 in good health. The DNA for the CDR3 is TGTGCCAGCAGCGCCATTGCTAGCGGGAGGGCGTATGAGCAGTTCTTC. Translated, it gives CASSAIASGRAYEQFF. Using reference TRBV7-9 and TRBJ2-1 for the parts outside the CDR3, the full variable domain is DTGVSQNPRHKITKRGQNVTFRCDPISEHNRLYWYRQTLGQGPEFLTYFQNEAQLEKSRLLSDRFSAERPKGSFSTLEIQRTEQGDSAMYLCASSAIASGRAYEQFFGPGTRLTVL.